This TCR beta chain was identified in a study of Tregs in tolerant kidney transplant recipients. Whole-study findings and limits: The small number of patients limits these findings pending further validation.

Unstimulated regulatory T cells (CD4+CD25+CD127-), CD4+CD25- non-regulatory cells, CD4 and CD8 cells were FACS-sorted from thawed PBMCs. Concerning this clone itself: Its specificity is not known.

The assay was immunoSEQ multiplex PCR, and TCRdb's table has in-frame clones only and misses some. The sample includes 90,000 to 150,000 clones, roughly 93% of them seen just once. The sample comprised CD4+ T cells from blood. The sequence came from a human donor in good health.

CDR3 sequence: CSVDSASLKEAFF. The CDR3 coding sequence is TGCAGCGTCGACTCGGCGAGTTTAAAAGAAGCTTTCTTT. The chain has TRBV29-1 and TRBJ1-1; no clear D. The CDR3 covers 13 residues. Trimming removed 6 bases from V and 8 bases from J, with 19 bases in between. The V gene's germline CDR1 is SQVTM and CDR2 ANQGSEA.